This TCR beta chain was identified in a study of cytomegalovirus exposure and HLA in healthy donors. Study outcomes and limitations: Most TCR beta V segments were productive about 87% or about 30% of the time in an earlier analysis. TCR beta chain V- and J-gene trimming was linked, in a later analysis, to a missense variant in DCLRE1C. More clonal expansion characterized HLA-associated TCR beta chains than equally common others in a later analysis.

The CDR3 has 14 amino acids. The germline V and J ends were trimmed by 5 bases and 6 bases, with 13 bases remaining between them. Germline CDR1 and CDR2: LNHDA and SQIVND (reference sequence). This clone was counted only a few times. Its specificity is unknown. A multiplex PCR was run with 60 Vbeta primers and 13 Jbeta primers. Clones were read by immunoSEQ multiplex PCR, and TCRdb kept only the in-frame ones, dropping some. The table includes about 180,000 clones, just under 80% detected once. The chain has TRBV19 and TRBJ2-2; weak D call: TRBD1 (5 bases). The clonotype originates from a woman aged 45-65 years in good health and CMV-seropositive. The sample taken for sequencing was PBMCs. The CDR3 sequence is CASSLRRVSGELFF. The CDR3 nucleotides are TGTGCCAGTAGTCTTCGCAGGGTATCCGGGGAGCTGTTTTTT.